Reported below is one T cell receptor beta chain. These data come from a study of blood T cell repertoires in COVID-19. The overall study: The samples span acute and convalescent COVID-19 from the United States, Italy and Spain. PBMCs, B-cell-depleted T cells, or T cells were the source of the cDNA or gDNA that made up the material.

Per the authors' pipeline: Estimation of nucleated cell counts relied on the amplification of reference gene primers. Sequencing was performed with immunoSEQ multiplex PCR; in TCRdb, only in-frame clones are kept and a portion is missing. V, J and clone size are those of that table, while D and trimming were read from the DNA. The sample lists approximately 24,000 clones, roughly 85% occurring once. Trimming removed 5 bases from V and 5 bases from J; junction bases left unmatched: 6. CDR1 and CDR2 from the germline V gene are SNHLY and FYNNEI. CDR3 length: 15 residues. The sequence derives from a human donor in a cohort sampled during active COVID-19. The chain is built from TRBV2 and TRBJ2-3; 11 bases match TRBD2. Input material: peripheral blood. The CDR3 nucleotides read TGTGCCAGCAGTATTTTAGCGGGAGGGATAGATACGCAGTATTTT. It yields the protein CASSILAGGIDTQYF.